This T cell receptor (beta chain) appears in the sequencing data of a study of T cell repertoires in cytomegalovirus infection. Study in general: CMV infection plus the matching HLA type was flagged by public TCR beta signatures. Findings and limits, study-wide: Adding up the frequency of public TCR beta families identified people who carried CMV plus the relevant HLA. CMV-specific TCR beta clonotypes restricted by HLA-C were the ones dominating the ex vivo response.

One entry per CDR3 protein, called by TCRdb with MiXCR from the reads. The table lists more than 500,000 distinct CDR3 sequences, more than 15% of them singletons. The CDR3 loop spans 14 amino acids. Germline values: CDR1 DFQATT, CDR2 SNEGSKA (reference sequence). Trimming removed 3 bases from V and 2 bases from J; junction bases left unmatched: 5. With regard to this clonotype: Its antigen is as yet unknown.

This receptor was obtained from a human donor in good health (CMV status not recorded). Some clones in this sample may be carry-over from other donors' samples. The chain is built from TRBV20-1 and TRBJ2-7, with 9 bases fitting TRBD2. Sequenced input: CD8+ T cells from PBMCs. CDR3 sequence (DNA): TGCAGTGCTAGCGCTAGCGGGATCCCCTACGAGCAGTACTTC. Translating gives CSASASGIPYEQYF.